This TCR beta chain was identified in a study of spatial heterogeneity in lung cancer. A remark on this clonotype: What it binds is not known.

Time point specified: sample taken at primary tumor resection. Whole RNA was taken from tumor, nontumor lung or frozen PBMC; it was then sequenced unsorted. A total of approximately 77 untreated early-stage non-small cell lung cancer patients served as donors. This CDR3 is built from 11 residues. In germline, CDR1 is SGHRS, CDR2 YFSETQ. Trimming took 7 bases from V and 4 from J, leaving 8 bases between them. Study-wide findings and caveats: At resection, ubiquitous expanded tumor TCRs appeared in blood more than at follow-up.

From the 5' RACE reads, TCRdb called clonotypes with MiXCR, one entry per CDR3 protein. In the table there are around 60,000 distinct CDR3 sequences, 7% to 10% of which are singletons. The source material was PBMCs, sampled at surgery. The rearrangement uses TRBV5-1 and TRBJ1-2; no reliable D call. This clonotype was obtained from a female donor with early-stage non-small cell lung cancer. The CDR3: CASLGSYGYTF. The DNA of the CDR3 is TGCGCCAGCCTGGGATCCTATGGCTACACCTTC.